The clone carrying this T cell receptor beta chain was found many times. Its specificity is not known. It was by quantitative 5'-RACE with molecular barcodes that TCR beta libraries were made. MiXCR, applied by TCRdb to the 5' RACE reads, yields one record per CDR3 protein. Of roughly 250,000 distinct CDR3 sequences in the sample, around 9.2% are singletons; the top ten hold around 7%. This specimen comes from a study of CD8 T cells in ankylosing spondylitis. Germline lookup yields CDR1 MNHNS and CDR2 SASEGT. The V end was cut by 2 bases, the J end by 7 bases, with 15 bases between. CDR3 size: 15 residues. Broader study findings: There was a TCR beta motif, made of 7 to 9 highly homologous variants, that appeared characteristic of ankylosing spondylitis blood. In peripheral blood, disease-linked CD8+ clones occurred at relatively low frequencies. In reactive arthritis synovial fluid and blood, some motif variants had been reported before.

The sample comprised blood, either unsorted or a sorted T cell fraction (not recorded which). This chain connects TRBV6-1 to TRBJ1-5, with D perhaps TRBD1 (6 bases). This sequence originates from a male donor with ankylosing spondylitis or in good health (not recorded which). The CDR3 reads CASSEMTGSGQPQHF. In DNA form, the CDR3 reads TGTGCCAGCAGTGAAATGACAGGTTCCGGGCAGCCCCAGCATTTT.